Listed here are 16 T cell receptor beta chains from one sample, sequenced in a study of blood T cells in healthy people across ages. Sample-barcoded 5' priming and a J-beta primer mix drove a second PCR of roughly 6 to 12 cycles. In TCRdb, the 5' RACE reads were re-called with MiXCR into one record per CDR3 protein. The repertoire includes 1.5 million to 2 million distinct CDR3 sequences, 28% of them detected once, and roughly 8% sits in the top ten. Sequenced material: blood. All receptors derive from a woman aged 25-40 years in good health.

The chain joins TRBV15 to TRBJ2-7; 7 bases agree with TRBD1. Looked up from germline, CDR1 is LNHNV and CDR2 is YYDKDF (reference sequence). Unmatched junction bases numbered 16, after V lost 11 bases and J lost 6 bases. This CDR3 comprises 14 residues. CDR3 nucleotides: TGTGCCTCCTCTCGGGACAGTGGGGGACGCGAGCAGTACTTC. Translated: CASSRDSGGREQYF.

The gene calls are TRBV6-6 and TRBJ1-1, with D unclear. Trimming took 8 bases from V and 3 from J, leaving 10 bases between them. The CDR3 sequence is 12 residues long. Germline V lookup: CDR1 MNHNY, CDR2 SVGAGI (reference sequence). CDR3 bases: TGTGCCAGCGCTGCTGGGGACACTGAAGCTTTCTTT. As protein: CASAAGDTEAFF.

This clonotype has more than one count but fewer than ten. The chain carries TRBV7-9 and TRBJ2-1, with TRBD1 identical over 8 bases. J gave up 8 bases and V 4 bases, and 10 bases lay outside the gene matches. This CDR3 has 15 residues. Germline-derived CDR1 and CDR2 are SEHNR and FQNEAQ (reference sequence). CDR3 sequence: CASSSAATGEDEQFF. The CDR3 nucleotides are TGTGCCAGCAGCTCAGCCGCGACAGGGGAGGATGAGCAGTTCTTC.

A few counts support this clonotype. The gene calls are TRBV25-1 and TRBJ2-3, with D possibly TRBD1 on 5 matching bases. V was shortened by 3 bases and J by 4 bases, with 14 bases between the two germline ends. CDR3 length: 15 amino acids. Per the germline V gene, CDR1 is MGHDK and CDR2 is SYGVNS. Here the CDR3 reads CASSDGGAFADTQYF. The CDR3, as DNA: TGTGCCAGCAGTGATGGTGGGGCGTTTGCAGATACGCAGTATTTT.

This clonotype occurred a few times. The J gene is TRBJ1-6, the V gene TRBV7-2; a possible D gene is TRBD1 (6 bases). V lost 1 base and J 7 bases, leaving 11 bases between the germline ends. CDR1 is SGHTA, CDR2 FQGNSA, per germline. CDR3 size: 15 residues. CDR3 nucleotides: TGTGCCAGCAGCTTAGGACCCCAGGGGAATTCACCCCTCCACTTT. It yields the protein CASSLGPQGNSPLHF.

A remark on this clonotype: A much larger clonotype is one base distant, so this may be a read error. CDR3 bases: TGTGCCATCTCCTCCCGGAGAGAGACCCAGTACTTC. Protein product: CAISSRRETQYF. This sequence joins TRBV10-3 and TRBJ2-5; D remains unclear. The germline V and J ends were trimmed by 8 bases and 4 bases, with 11 bases remaining between them. From germline, CDR1 is ENHRY and CDR2 SYGVKD. The CDR3 totals 12 residues.

This clonotype was recorded a few times. This chain connects TRBV7-2 to TRBJ2-5; D is possibly TRBD1 or TRBD2 (5 bases each). With 4 bases removed from V and 7 bases from J, the gap between germline ends came to 13 bases. Germline V CDR1 and CDR2: SGHTA, FQGNSA. The CDR3 runs to 13 residues. Written as DNA, the CDR3 is TGTGCCAGCAGCTGGGGGAGCGAAGGGACCCAGTACTTC. The encoded protein is CASSWGSEGTQYF. Using reference TRBV7-2 and TRBJ2-5 for the parts outside the CDR3, the full variable domain is GAGVSQSPSNKVTEKGKDVELRCDPISGHTALYWYRQSLGQGLEFLIYFQGNSAPDKSGLPSDRFSAERTGGSVSTLTIQRTQQEDSAVYLCASSWGSEGTQYFGPGTRLLVL.

This clonotype was counted a few times. V usage is TRBV29-1 and J usage is TRBJ2-3; 12 bases are shared with TRBD2. The germline CDR1 and CDR2 sequences are SQVTM and ANQGSEA. The CDR3 is 15 amino acids. Trimming took 6 bases from V and 6 from J; bases not matched to a gene: 10. The CDR3 here is CSVPSTSGRADTQYF. The CDR3 DNA is TGCAGCGTCCCCTCGACTAGCGGGAGAGCTGATACGCAGTATTTT.

This chain joins TRBV6-2 or TRBV6-3 and TRBJ2-7, with D possibly being TRBD2 (6 bases). Germline CDR1 and CDR2: MNHEY and SVGEGT. The CDR3 extends over 16 amino acids. With 2 bases removed from V and 6 bases from J, the gap between germline ends came to 20 bases. In DNA, the CDR3 is TGTGCCAGCAGTTACGGAGGGCGGGACTGGCGGCTCGAGCAGTACTTC. It is translated as CASSYGGRDWRLEQYF.

The table lists this clonotype with many counts. The rearrangement links TRBV29-1 to TRBJ2-5, with 7 nucleotides matching TRBD1. The length of the CDR3 is 13 residues. Germline V lookup: CDR1 SQVTM, CDR2 ANQGSEA. Losses at the gene ends were 4 bases for V and 2 bases for J; bases not matched to a gene: 4. The CDR3 sequence is CSVARGRQETQYF. CDR3 coding DNA: TGCAGCGTTGCAAGGGGGCGACAAGAGACCCAGTACTTC. Full variable domain (rest looked up from reference TRBV29-1 and TRBJ2-5): SAVISQKPSRDICQRGTSLTIQCQVDSQVTMMFWYRQQPGQSLTLIATANQGSEATYESGFVIDKFPISRPNLTFSTLTVSNMSPEDSSIYLCSVARGRQETQYFGPGTRLLVL.

The table lists this clonotype with a few counts. In DNA form, the CDR3 reads TGTGCCAGCAAGGAATGGGCGGGGGGCAACACAGATACGCAGTATTTT. Its protein product is CASKEWAGGNTDTQYF. This chain uses TRBV28 with TRBJ2-3; TRBD2 matches at 8 bases. The germline CDR1 and CDR2 sequences are MDHEN and SYDVKM. V lost 7 bases, J lost 2 bases, and 11 bases stayed unmatched. The CDR3 extends over 16 amino acids.

This clonotype appeared a few times. For the CDR3, the DNA is TGTGCCAGCAGCTTAGGCGGAAGCTATGCCCAGTACTTC. Encoded protein: CASSLGGSYAQYF. This rearrangement joins TRBV7-2 to TRBJ2-5; unclear D gene. Trimming removed 1 base at V and 9 bases at J, with 12 bases between. The CDR3 covers 13 residues. Germline CDR1 is SGHTA and CDR2 is FQGNSA.

In its sample, this clonotype was seen a few times. The rearrangement joins TRBV7-9 to TRBJ2-1, with 8 bases identical to TRBD2. V trimming: 5 bases; J trimming: 9 bases; junction bases outside the gene matches: 6. The germline gives CDR1 SEHNR, CDR2 FQNEAQ (reference sequence). CDR3 length equals 13 residues. The CDR3 spells CASSPEREREQFF. The DNA for the CDR3 is TGTGCCAGCAGCCCGGAGCGGGAGCGTGAGCAGTTCTTC.

This clonotype appeared a few times. V is TRBV9 and J is TRBJ2-3, with 13 bases that match TRBD2. This CDR3 is 17 amino acids long. Germline V gene data show CDR1 as SGDLS and CDR2 as YYNGEE. V trimming: 3 bases; J trimming: 3 bases; junction bases outside the gene matches: 7. CDR3 nucleotides: TGTGCCAGCAGCGCCAGGACTAGCGGGAGTGGTACAGATACGCAGTATTTT. It is translated as CASSARTSGSGTDTQYF.

This clonotype was counted between two and nine times. This chain connects TRBV14 to TRBJ1-4, with a possible D match to TRBD1 (5 bases). Germline V gene lookup returns CDR1 SGHDN and CDR2 FVKESK. This CDR3 spans 17 amino acids. The V end lost 1 base, the J end lost 4 bases, and 16 bases lay between the germline ends. The CDR3 sequence: CASSQGGIRGDNEKLFF. As DNA, the CDR3 is TGTGCCAGCAGCCAAGGAGGGATCCGGGGGGATAATGAAAAACTGTTTTTT. The whole variable domain, remainder taken from reference TRBV14 and TRBJ1-4, is EAGVTQFPSHSVIEKGQTVTLRCDPISGHDNLYWYRRVMGKEIKFLLHFVKESKQDESGMPNNRFLAERTGGTYSTLKVQPAELEDSGVYFCASSQGGIRGDNEKLFFGSGTQLSVL.

J is TRBJ2-7 and V is TRBV4-3; a weak D match, TRBD2 (5 bases). The last part of the DNA fits TRBJ2-5 better; the J call may be wrong. The CDR3 has 13 residues. Germline assignment: CDR1 LGHNA and CDR2 YSLEER. The chain's CDR3 is CASSQDPRGTQYF. The DNA for the CDR3 is TGCGCCAGCAGCCAAGATCCCCGGGGGACCCAGTACTTC.